The present entry profiles one T cell receptor (beta chain) with its context. There is no known antigen for this receptor. No base quality values were provided; no much bigger clone lies one nucleotide off. Systemically healthy Caucasian individuals from Russia, 35 to 50 in total and aged 6 to 90 years, were included as donors. Around 9.8 milliliters of peripheral blood were collected from each donor into EDTA-treated Vacutainer tubes. PBMCs were isolated by Ficoll-Paque density-gradient centrifugation, with at least 6.5 million obtained per sample. Trizol reagent was used to extract total RNA from PBMCs, with at least 5.5 micrograms per sample. Naive CD45RAhigh/CD27high T cell percentages were measured by flow cytometry on a PBMC aliquot from every donor. This sample was taken from a study of blood T cells in healthy people across ages (dated by TCRdb to about 2015). Notes on the research overall: In model experiments, roughly one uniquely barcoded TCR beta cDNA molecule per two T cells was captured by template switching. The study measured age-related changes in TCR beta repertoire diversity using deep sequencing normalized with unique cDNA molecular identifiers. To avoid experimental bias, donors of different ages were spread randomly across the sequencing lanes. Four age groups were formed from the donors: young (average 16 years), middle-aged (around 40), aged (about 62) and long-lived (about 75). For two donors (one aged 18 to 29 and one aged 80 or older), the study analyzed two additional independent replicas of 1 million unique cDNA reads from the same blood draw.

What the study reported, not specific to this receptor: Because donor CMV infection status was unknown, age-related changes in expanded clonotypes were potentially confounded. Compared with the aged group, the long-lived group had more naive CD4+ T cells, fewer expanded clones and increased TCR diversity, a pattern suggesting age selection. As age increased, observed TCR beta diversity per million T cells dropped in a roughly linear way, and a significant reduction was already evident by age about 40. Estimates of total diversity based on one million sequenced T cells were regarded as lower bounds and as underestimates. The percentage of naive T cells measured by flow cytometry correlated strongly with observed TCR beta diversity. Since profiling was done on bulk unsorted PBMCs, naive and antigen-experienced compartments could not be conclusively compared.

Looking up the germline V gene (reference sequence) yields CDR1 SEHNR and CDR2 FQNEAQ. The junction shows trimming of 1 base on V and 0 bases on J, plus 8 bases between the germline ends. Reading from cysteine to phenylalanine, the CDR3 counts 15 amino acids. The sequence is cut down to CDR3 DNA, 45 bases in frame from base 1. The protocol used for the library was 5' RACE. The reads were generated on an Illumina HiSeq 2500. The second PCR ran for roughly 7 to 11 cycles and used a J-beta primer mix along with a sample-barcoded 5' primer. Each TCR beta cDNA molecule received a unique molecular identifier from a template-switch 5' adaptor carrying 12 random nucleotides. Each sample yielded at least 2.5 million CDR3-containing paired-end reads. All of the RNA was converted into first-strand cDNA using the Mint cDNA synthesis kit, with a TRBC-specific oligonucleotide serving as the primer. Following uracil-DNA glycosylase treatment, all cDNA underwent a first 18-cycle PCR with the universal primers M1SS and BC2_uni_R. As for the authors' bioinformatics: For normalization, 1 million high-quality reads were randomly selected from each sample, with every read carrying a distinct molecular identifier. Instead of being binned into consensus sequences, reads with shared molecular identifiers were discarded. MiTCR, run with a Q25 quality threshold and the strictest error-elimination algorithm, handled CDR3 identification, clonotype clustering and error correction. A nonparametric unseen species model with Euler transformation was used to estimate a lower bound on total TCR beta diversity. Using fastp at Q25 and MiXCR, TCRdb reprocessed the public reads and kept productive beta chains. Rows matching on CDR3 protein sequence are summarized as one entry with the most common DNA and genes. These V and J calls derive from TCRdb rather than the authors' analysis. The sample includes 450,000 to 700,000 distinct CDR3 sequences, with roughly 28% observed a single time. The ten largest account for 18% of the sample.

This sequence uses TRBV7-9 and TRBJ2-3; the D gene assignment is ambiguous. Input material: blood. The sequence was obtained from a woman in her 70s in good health. Here is the DNA: TGTGCCAGCAGCTTAGGAAAAACTAGCACAGATACGCAGTATTTT. Its protein is CASSLGKTSTDTQYF.